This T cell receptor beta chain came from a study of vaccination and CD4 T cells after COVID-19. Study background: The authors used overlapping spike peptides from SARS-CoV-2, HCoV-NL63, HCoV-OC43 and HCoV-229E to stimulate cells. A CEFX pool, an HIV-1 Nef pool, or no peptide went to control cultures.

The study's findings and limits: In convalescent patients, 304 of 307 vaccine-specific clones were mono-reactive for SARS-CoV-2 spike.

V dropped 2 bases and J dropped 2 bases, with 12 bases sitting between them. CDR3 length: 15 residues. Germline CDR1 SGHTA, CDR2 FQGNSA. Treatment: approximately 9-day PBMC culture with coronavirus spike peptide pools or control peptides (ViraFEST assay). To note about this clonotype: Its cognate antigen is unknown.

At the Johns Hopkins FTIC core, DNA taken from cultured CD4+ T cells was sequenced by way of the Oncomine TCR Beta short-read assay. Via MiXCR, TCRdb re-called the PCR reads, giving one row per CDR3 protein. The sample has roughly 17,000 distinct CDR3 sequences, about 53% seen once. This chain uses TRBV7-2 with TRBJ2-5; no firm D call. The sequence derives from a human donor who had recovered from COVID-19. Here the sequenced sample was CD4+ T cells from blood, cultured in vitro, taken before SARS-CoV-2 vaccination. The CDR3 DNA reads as TGTGCCAGCAGCTTACCGACAACACTACAAGAGACCCAGTACTTC. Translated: CASSLPTTLQETQYF.